Shown below are 25 T cell receptor beta chains from a single sample sequenced in a study of cytomegalovirus exposure and HLA in healthy donors. Both 60 Vbeta primers and 13 Jbeta primers went into the PCR. This table comes from immunoSEQ multiplex PCR, and its TCRdb copy is limited to in-frame clones, with some not included. The table lists about 150,000 clones, with approximately 1.5% in the top ten. Input material: PBMCs. These receptors all stem from a woman in her forties or fifties in good health and CMV-seronegative.

The chain carries TRBV9 and TRBJ1-1; 12 bases line up with TRBD1. The CDR3 is 15 residues long. V was pared by 8 bases and J by 2 bases, with 7 bases of the junction left unmatched. Germline V gives CDR1 SGDLS, CDR2 YYNGEE. The CDR3 protein is CASSLGQGANTEAFF. The CDR3 bases are TGTGCCAGTTCCTTGGGACAGGGGGCAAACACTGAAGCTTTCTTT. The full variable domain, in which reference TRBV9 and TRBJ1-1 provide the parts outside the CDR3, is DSGVTQTPKHLITATGQRVTLRCSPRSGDLSVYWYQQSLDQGLQFLIQYYNGEERAKGNILERFSAQQFPDLHSELNLSSLELGDSALYFCASSLGQGANTEAFFGQGTRLTVV.

The CDR3 sequence: CASSWNTGELFF. The CDR3 DNA reads as TGTGCCAGCAGCTGGAACACCGGGGAGCTGTTTTTT. The chain recombines TRBV6-5 with TRBJ2-2; the D is unclear. This CDR3 comprises 12 residues. The germline V gene encodes CDR1 MNHEY and CDR2 SVGAGI. Trimming left V 6 bases short and J 1 base short, with 3 bases between.

This chain uses TRBV27 with TRBJ1-6; perhaps TRBD1 as D (5 bases). Trimming took 2 bases from V and 8 from J, leaving 13 bases between them. Germline CDR1 and CDR2: MNHEY and SMNVEV (reference sequence). The CDR3 runs 15 residues. The CDR3 DNA sequence: TGTGCCAGCAGTTTAATCAACAGGCCCTATTCACCCCTCCACTTT. Residues: CASSLINRPYSPLHF.

The chain links TRBV5-1 to TRBJ2-5; D gene unclear. The J call may be faulty, since TRBJ2-7 better matches the DNA end. Germline V gives CDR1 SGHRS, CDR2 YFSETQ. The CDR3 is made up of 13 amino acids. The CDR3 DNA is TGCGCCAGCAGCTCTTATAGCTCCTACGAGCAGTACTTC. This sequence encodes CASSSYSSYEQYF.

The rearrangement joins TRBV28 to TRBJ1-1; no clear D. Germline CDR1 and CDR2: MDHEN and SYDVKM. This CDR3 contains 10 residues. The V end was cut by 8 bases, the J end by 5 bases, with 6 bases between. The CDR3, as DNA: TGTGCCAGCGTTCGTACTGAAGCTTTCTTT. Translation gives CASVRTEAFF.

The chain joins TRBV6-5 to TRBJ1-2, with 7 bases aligning to TRBD1. CDR1 and CDR2 (germline): MNHEY, SVGAGI. The CDR3 sequence is 14 residues long. V trimming: 5 bases; J trimming: 8 bases; junction bases outside the gene matches: 11. As DNA, the CDR3 is TGTGCCAGCAGTGTACAGGGGACCGATGACGGCTACACCTTC. This translates into CASSVQGTDDGYTF.

The chain links TRBV11-2 to TRBJ2-7; D gene uncertain. Germline V gene lookup returns CDR1 SGHAT and CDR2 FQNNGV. The CDR3 contains 13 residues. Trimming took off 1 base at V and 3 bases at J, with 7 bases between the two ends. The CDR3 here is CASSLVQLYEQYF. CDR3 bases: TGTGCCAGCAGCTTAGTACAGCTCTACGAGCAGTACTTC.

J is TRBJ2-7 and V is TRBV28; D gene ambiguous. V was cut by 1 base and J by 7 bases, with 14 bases left in between. The CDR3 consists of 14 residues. Germline V CDR1 and CDR2: MDHEN, SYDVKM. The CDR3 DNA reads TGTGCCAGCAGTTTATATCTAGGTTCACGGGAGCAGTACTTC. Its protein is CASSLYLGSREQYF.

This chain links TRBV7-3 with TRBJ1-1; unclear D gene. The V gene's germline CDR1 is SGHTA and CDR2 FQGTGA. V was pared by 5 bases and J by 8 bases, with 15 bases between. This CDR3 is built from 13 residues. CDR3 nucleotides: TGTGCCAGCAGCCCGGGAGGAACGCAGGAAGCTTTCTTT. Amino acids: CASSPGGTQEAFF.

The rearrangement joins TRBV6-5 to TRBJ2-2, with TRBD2 as a possible D gene (6 bases). CDR1 is MNHEY and CDR2 is SVGAGI in the germline V gene. V gave up 5 bases and J gave up 5 bases, with 15 bases separating them. The CDR3 consists of 15 residues. The CDR3 sequence is CASSNRLEGTGELFF. For the CDR3, the DNA is TGTGCCAGCAGTAACCGACTAGAAGGGACCGGGGAGCTGTTTTTT.

The chain couples TRBV5-4 to TRBJ2-2; 9 bases are shared with TRBD2. The CDR3 covers 16 residues. Germline loops: CDR1 SGHNT, CDR2 YYREEE (reference sequence). After removal of 7 bases from V and 4 bases from J, the junction contained 11 bases not matched to a gene. DNA for the CDR3: TGTGCCAGCTTCGTGATGCTAGCGGGAATCACCGGGGAGCTGTTTTTT. This encodes CASFVMLAGITGELFF.

This rearrangement joins TRBV2 to TRBJ2-7, with TRBD1 matching over 7 bases. This CDR3 has 14 residues. Germline-derived CDR1 and CDR2 are SNHLY and FYNNEI. The V and J ends lost 5 bases and 2 bases, in that order; junction bases with no gene match: 6. The CDR3: CASSPRTGPYEQYF. CDR3 nucleotide sequence: TGTGCCAGCAGTCCCCGGACAGGACCCTACGAGCAGTACTTC.

The CDR3 coding sequence is TGTGCCAGCAGTTTCTACCGACTAGACGCCGATACGCAGTATTTT. This gives the protein CASSFYRLDADTQYF. The chain employs TRBV27 and TRBJ2-3; possibly TRBD2 for D (6 bases). Germline values: CDR1 MNHEY, CDR2 SMNVEV (reference sequence). V was pared by 3 bases and J by 6 bases, with 16 bases between. This CDR3 comprises 15 residues.

The rearrangement uses TRBV6-5 and TRBJ2-3; D might be TRBD1 (5 bases). The V gene lost 4 bases and the J gene lost 4 bases, with 15 bases spanning the gap. The CDR3 is 15 residues long. The germline V gene encodes CDR1 MNHEY and CDR2 SVGAGI. The CDR3 is CASSSKGVSADTQYF. In nucleotides, the CDR3 is TGTGCCAGCAGTTCGAAAGGGGTGTCGGCAGATACGCAGTATTTT.

The chain recombines TRBV13 with TRBJ2-1; D unclear. The V gene's germline CDR1 is PRHDT and CDR2 FYEKMQ (reference sequence). The length of the CDR3 is 14 residues. The V and J ends lost 0 bases and 7 bases respectively, with 10 bases between them. CDR3 sequence: CASSLGTGKNEQFF. The CDR3 coding sequence is TGTGCCAGCAGCTTAGGGACGGGTAAGAATGAGCAGTTCTTC.

This chain connects TRBV4-3 to TRBJ2-1, with 12 bases identical to TRBD2. The CDR3 loop spans 16 amino acids. With 1 base clipped from V and 2 bases from J, the junction kept 0 bases outside the gene matches. CDR1 and CDR2 (germline): LGHNA, YSLEER. CDR3 in amino acids: CASSQGLAGAYNEQFF. The CDR3 region has the DNA TGCGCCAGCAGCCAAGGACTAGCGGGGGCCTACAATGAGCAGTTCTTC.

The gene calls are TRBV19 and TRBJ1-2; 8 bases fit TRBD1. Germline V gene sequence: CDR1 LNHDA, CDR2 SQIVND (reference sequence). J was trimmed by 6 bases and V by 5 bases; bases with no gene match: 2. This CDR3 region has 12 residues. This chain's CDR3 is CASSGQGDGYTF. The DNA for the CDR3 is TGTGCCAGTAGTGGACAGGGAGATGGCTACACCTTC.

The rearrangement uses TRBV30 and TRBJ1-3; 10 bases map to TRBD1. This CDR3 is built from 16 residues. V shed 5 bases and J 2 bases; nucleotides not matched to a gene: 9. CDR1 and CDR2 (germline): GTSNPN, SVGIG (reference sequence). The CDR3 nucleotides are TGTGCCTGGGACCAGCTGGGGACAGGGGCTGGAAACACCATATATTTT. Its translation: CAWDQLGTGAGNTIYF.

V and J are TRBV6-6 and TRBJ1-6, with TRBD1 as a possible D gene (6 bases). Trimming removed 6 bases from V and 10 bases from J, with 22 bases in between. CDR1 and CDR2 from the germline V gene are MNHNY and SVGAGI (reference sequence). The length of the CDR3 is 16 residues. The CDR3 nucleotides are TGTGCCAGCAGCCGGATGTCGACAGGTTCGGGGTCACCCCTCCACTTT. Translated, it gives CASSRMSTGSGSPLHF.

The chain carries TRBV19 and TRBJ2-2, with D perhaps matching TRBD1 (6 bases). Germline CDR1 reads LNHDA; CDR2 reads SQIVND (reference sequence). V was clipped by 2 bases and J by 4 bases, with 14 bases between them. The CDR3 loop spans 16 amino acids. The CDR3 nucleotides are TGTGCCAGTAGTATACATGGGGACATATCCACCGGGGAGCTGTTTTTT. Translating gives CASSIHGDISTGELFF.

V gene TRBV10-3 combines with J gene TRBJ1-5, with D perhaps matching TRBD1 (6 bases). The CDR3 sequence is 16 residues long. V lost 0 bases and J 6 bases, leaving 15 bases between the germline ends. Per germline, CDR1 ENHRY and CDR2 SYGVKD. CDR3 sequence (DNA): TGTGCCATCAGTGAGTCAGCCAGGGGAACGGGTCAGCCCCAGCATTTT. Amino acid sequence: CAISESARGTGQPQHF.

This rearrangement joins TRBV4-2 to TRBJ1-2, with 7 positions matching TRBD1. J was trimmed by 4 bases and V by 1 base; bases with no gene match: 3. This CDR3 comprises 14 residues. In germline, CDR1 is LGHNA, CDR2 YNFKEQ. The CDR3 loop reads CASSQAWDSYGYTF. The CDR3 DNA sequence: TGTGCCAGCAGCCAAGCCTGGGACAGCTATGGCTACACCTTC.

CDR3 sequence reads: CASSQDRTSNQPQHF. CDR3 coding DNA: TGCGCCAGCAGCCAAGACCGCACAAGCAATCAGCCCCAGCATTTT. The V and J genes are TRBV4-1 and TRBJ1-5; unclear D gene. This CDR3 is 15 amino acids long. The V end was cut by 0 bases, the J end by 1 base, with 7 bases between. Germline V gene lookup returns CDR1 MGHRA and CDR2 YSYEKL.

The rearrangement uses TRBV30 and TRBJ2-1, with D perhaps matching TRBD1 (5 bases). The CDR3 covers 15 residues. In germline, CDR1 is GTSNPN, CDR2 SVGIG (reference sequence). V was trimmed by 4 bases and J by 3 bases, leaving 16 bases between them. CDR3: CAWTGRGRGYNEQFF. The DNA of the CDR3 is TGTGCCTGGACAGGTAGGGGAAGGGGCTACAATGAGCAGTTCTTC.

This rearrangement joins TRBV13 to TRBJ2-2; 12 nucleotides match TRBD2. The CDR3 sequence is 18 residues long. From germline, CDR1 is PRHDT and CDR2 FYEKMQ (reference sequence). V lost 5 bases to trimming and J lost 0 bases; unmatched junction nucleotides: 7. The CDR3 DNA reads as TGTGCCAGCAGCCTCGGACTAGCGGGAAGCGCGAACACCGGGGAGCTGTTTTTT. Its protein is CASSLGLAGSANTGELFF. Full variable domain (rest looked up from reference TRBV13 and TRBJ2-2): AAGVIQSPRHLIKEKRETATLKCYPIPRHDTVYWYQQGPGQDPQFLISFYEKMQSDKGSIPDRFSAQQFSDYHSELNMSSLELGDSALYFCASSLGLAGSANTGELFFGEGSRLTVL.